The source of this TCR beta chain is a study of cytomegalovirus exposure and HLA in healthy donors. Study-wide results and caveats: The study listed 150 to 200 cytomegalovirus-associated TCR beta chains.

The table came from immunoSEQ multiplex PCR; TCRdb's copy has only in-frame clones and leaves some out. The sample has about 76,000 clones; roughly 94% are singletons. Concerning this clone: Its specificity is unknown.

The material sequenced was PBMCs. The receptor comes from a woman under 30 in good health and CMV-seronegative.

DNA of the CDR3: TGCGCCAGCAGCTTGGCTCTGTCCTCCTCAGCTTTCTTT. Translated: CASSLALSSSAFF. V usage is TRBV5-1 and J usage is TRBJ1-1; D remains ambiguous. This CDR3 has 13 residues. In germline, CDR1 is SGHRS, CDR2 YFSETQ. V lost 0 bases to trimming and J lost 10 bases, with 13 bases between them.